Below, 12 T cell receptor beta chains from the same sample are listed, as sequenced in a study of prognosis after radiotherapy for stage I lung cancer. Starting from genomic DNA, TCR beta CDR3 was amplified through two-round multiplex PCR. The first PCR round targeted every TRBV and TRBJ gene with specific primers. TCRdb re-called the multiplex PCR reads with MiXCR, one entry per CDR3 protein. There are around 19,000 distinct CDR3 sequences in the sample; approximately 50% occur only once, and 32% lies in the top ten. The sample in question was PBMCs, obtained before or after stereotactic body radiation therapy (not recorded which). Every receptor here comes from a donor over 45 with non-small cell lung cancer.

Sample share makes this clonotype medium-sized (0.01 to 0.1%). The chain employs TRBV28 and TRBJ1-6; D is unresolved. The CDR3 has 15 amino acids. Germline V lookup: CDR1 MDHEN, CDR2 SYDVKM. Trimming cost V 3 bases and J 2 bases, with 8 bases left between them. The CDR3 nucleotides read TGTGCCAGCAGTTTGAAAAAGACCTATAATTCACCCCTCCACTTT. Protein product: CASSLKKTYNSPLHF. Supplemented by reference TRBV28 and TRBJ1-6, the full variable domain reads DVKVTQSSRYLVKRTGEKVFLECVQDMDHENMFWYRQDPGLGLRLIYFSYDVKMKEKGDIPEGYSVSREKKERFSLILESASTNQTSMYLCASSLKKTYNSPLHFGNGTRLTVT.

This clonotype has only a few counts. The V call is TRBV19, the J call TRBJ1-3; maybe TRBD1 (5 bases). This CDR3 region has 15 residues. In germline, CDR1 is LNHDA, CDR2 SQIVND (reference sequence). V lost 3 bases and J 2 bases, leaving 11 bases between the germline ends. CDR3 amino acids: CASSMGLGAGNTIYF. The CDR3 nucleotides read TGTGCCAGTAGTATGGGTCTGGGGGCTGGAAACACCATATATTTT.

Of note for this clonotype: A read error may explain this, as a much larger clone is one base away. The chain carries TRBV6-2 or TRBV6-3 and TRBJ2-3, with TRBD2 as a possible D gene (6 bases). Germline CDR1 MNHEY, CDR2 SVGEGT. The CDR3 is made up of 15 amino acids. The CDR3 nucleotides read TGTGCCAACAGTGAATTGGATTGGGGGGAAGATACGCAGTATTTT. Amino acids: CANSELDWGEDTQYF.

The chain is built from TRBV2 and TRBJ1-5; D perhaps matches TRBD1 (6 bases). The germline gives CDR1 SNHLY, CDR2 FYNNEI. V lost 8 bases and J lost 2, with 13 bases in between. The CDR3 consists of 14 residues. The CDR3 DNA sequence: TGTGCCAGCCGCAGGGGTGTGGGCAATCAGCCCCAGCATTTT. It yields the protein CASRRGVGNQPQHF.

This clonotype was observed many times. V and J are TRBV6-1 and TRBJ1-5; D unclear. Germline CDR1 and CDR2: MNHNS and SASEGT. The CDR3 loop spans 16 amino acids. V was shortened by 2 bases and J by 5 bases, with 16 bases between the two germline ends. The CDR3 bases are TGTGCCAGCAGTGAAATAAGGGTTTTACGGGATCAGCCCCAGCATTTT. Its protein is CASSEIRVLRDQPQHF.

Relative to its sample, this clonotype is medium-sized. This chain joins TRBV6-1 and TRBJ2-2; D possibly uses TRBD1 or TRBD2 (5 bases each). With 4 bases removed from V and 2 bases from J, the gap between germline ends came to 14 bases. This CDR3 comprises 16 residues. The V gene's germline CDR1 is MNHNS and CDR2 SASEGT. The CDR3 reads CASSGLGRANTGELFF. The CDR3 DNA follows: TGTGCCAGCAGTGGCCTGGGACGAGCCAACACCGGGGAGCTGTTTTTT.

The chain combines TRBV27 with TRBJ2-3; D remains unclear. V dropped 4 bases and J dropped 4 bases, with 9 bases sitting between them. Germline loops: CDR1 MNHEY, CDR2 SMNVEV (reference sequence). The CDR3 consists of 13 residues. The CDR3 region is CASSWYHSDTQYF. The DNA of the CDR3 is TGTGCCAGCAGTTGGTACCATTCAGATACGCAGTATTTT.

In its sample, this clonotype ranks as medium-sized. The CDR3 DNA reads TGTGCCAGCAGTTTCGATCCACCAAATTCACCCCTCCACTTT. As protein: CASSFDPPNSPLHF. The rearrangement joins TRBV6-5 to TRBJ1-6; D not certain. Germline V gives CDR1 MNHEY, CDR2 SVGAGI. Between the trimmed V and J ends, which lost 4 bases and 7 bases, there was a span of 11 bases. The CDR3 length is 14 residues.

This clonotype came up many times. This chain links TRBV15 with TRBJ1-1; TRBD1 is a possible D gene (6 bases). The V gene lost 4 bases and the J gene lost 6 bases, with 15 bases spanning the gap. CDR1 is LNHNV and CDR2 is YYDKDF in the germline V gene (reference sequence). This CDR3 has 14 amino acids. The CDR3 DNA is TGTGCCACCAGCACAAGGGGGGCCATTGCTGAAGCTTTCTTT. It codes for CATSTRGAIAEAFF.

With respect to this clonotype: The junction shows a germline mismatch at one end, possibly a read error. The V gene is TRBV6-2 or TRBV6-3, the J gene TRBJ1-6, with TRBD1 identical over 10 bases. CDR1 MNHEY and CDR2 SVGEGT come from the germline V gene. The CDR3 covers 15 residues. This CDR3 reads CASITGQGNNSPLHF. DNA of the CDR3: TGTGCCAGCATAACGGGACAGGGGAATAATTCACCCCTACACTTT.

This clonotype came up many times. No conserved phenylalanine or tryptophan ends this CDR3, so it is likely a read error. No DNA is shown, since the ends of the CDR3 on it are uncertain; the CDR3 is the one TCRdb lists. The rearrangement links TRBV12-3 or TRBV12-4 to TRBJ1-1; no DNA check was done on the table's D call, TRBD1. The CDR3 spans 8 residues, counting both ends. Here the CDR3 reads CASSLSRG.

This clonotype was seen many times. The chain uses TRBV2 and TRBJ1-2, with D unclear. This CDR3 is 15 amino acids long. Germline values: CDR1 SNHLY, CDR2 FYNNEI. V gave up 5 bases and J gave up 1 base, with 14 bases separating them. The CDR3 nucleotides are TGTGCCAGCAGTCCCGTGAGACTATTTAACTATGGCTACACCTTC. Its translation is CASSPVRLFNYGYTF.